The clone carrying this T cell receptor (beta chain) was recorded many times. Its antigen is unknown. The record originates from a study of CD8 T cells in ankylosing spondylitis. V lost 2 bases to trimming and J lost 3 bases; unmatched junction nucleotides: 4. Germline CDR1 DFQATT, CDR2 SNEGSKA (reference sequence). The CDR3 is made up of 13 amino acids. Study findings and constraints: Some of these motif variants have turned up before, in reports on reactive arthritis synovial fluid and blood.

TCRdb reprocessed the 5' RACE reads with MiXCR, giving one entry per CDR3 protein. Seen here are under 250,000 distinct CDR3 sequences, less than 9.5% observed once, and the top ten hold roughly 4.9%. Sequenced: blood, either unsorted or a sorted T cell fraction (not recorded which). The chain uses TRBV20-1 and TRBJ2-7; 7 nucleotides match TRBD1. This receptor was identified in a female donor with ankylosing spondylitis or in good health (not recorded which). CDR3 nucleotides: TGCAGTGCTAGATTCGGGACAGTCTACGAGCAGTACTTC. Its protein product is CSARFGTVYEQYF.